This record looks at one TCR beta chain sequence and its context. Its cognate antigen has yet to be identified. No base quality values were provided; no much bigger clone lies one nucleotide off. In the same sample, other DNA sequences code for this CDR3. The time point label, as the study defines it: week 35, safety follow-up. Each vaccine dose was 300 ug of a 20-mer mutant IDH1 peptide in Montanide, given subcutaneously with topical imiquimod. Patients were given eight vaccinations, in weeks 1, 3, 5, 7, 11, 15, 19 and 23, which matched visits V03 through V10. The donors had newly diagnosed IDH1-mutant astrocytomas of WHO grade 3 or 4 that showed loss of nuclear ATRX. The samples were drawn from NOA16, a multicentre, single-arm, open-label phase I trial in Germany that tested a mutant IDH1 peptide vaccine in humans for the first time. Genomic DNA for TCRB sequencing was isolated from EDTA blood with the DNeasy Blood and Tissue Kit.

The CDR3 runs 11 residues from the cysteine to the phenylalanine. Only the CDR3 region is kept as DNA, spanning 33 bases read in frame from base 1. The germline V gene gives CDR1 as SGHRS and CDR2 as YFSETQ. Trimming costs V 2 bases and J 2 bases, and their ends lie 1 base apart. The library came from the immunoSEQ multiplex PCR assay. The hsTCRB Kit was used according to the manufacturer's protocol to amplify rearranged TCR beta chain sequences. An Illumina MiSeq was used to sequence the TCRB libraries. The study's own analysis went as follows. Demultiplexing, trimming and gene mapping were performed with the kit vendor's proprietary platform. Here the immuneACCESS table is served through TCRdb, limited to in-frame sequences with V and J called. Missing clones are a known gap in these copies; in checked studies unresolved V genes cover under half, and the rest lacks a known reason. V and J calls and clone size come straight from that table; D and trimming were deduced from the DNA. The sample records about 68,000 clones, roughly 84% of which are singletons. The ten largest clones represent 10% to 15% of the sample.

The data derive from a study of a mutant IDH1 vaccine in newly diagnosed glioma (dated by TCRdb to the early 2020s). At the level of the whole study: In the chemotherapy-containing groups, vaccination started alongside temozolomide cycles, whereas in patients who had radiotherapy alone it started 4-6 weeks after radiotherapy. Longitudinal TCRB deep sequencing was performed for about two dozen treated patients wherever samples were available for exploratory analyses. The week-35 safety follow-up was designated visit V12, and the week-47 end of study was designated visit V13. Peripheral blood was collected at six visits: V03 (baseline), V05, V07, V10, V12 and V13. Before enrollment, most patients had been given radiochemotherapy with temozolomide as standard therapy, while the rest had received either radiotherapy alone or temozolomide alone. Of the roughly 34 treated patients, approximately 62% were male and approximately 40% were female, and the mean age was approximately 40 years.

General conclusions and limits of the study: Changes in the top peripheral T cell clonotypes picked up by TCRB sequencing did not appear to be linked to pseudoprogression. Immune responses induced by the vaccine were seen in roughly 92% of patients across multiple MHC alleles. Selection of PBMC samples for TCRB deep sequencing was based on availability. The authors noted that analyses of patient blood samples could not be reproduced because of sample limitations.

This receptor was identified in a man aged 18 to 30 with glioma. The rearrangement combines TRBV5-1 with TRBJ2-5; there is no confident call for the D gene. The sequenced sample was PBMCs, obtained from a glioma patient whose treatment included an IDH1 peptide vaccine. For the CDR3, the sequence is CASSFQETQYF. DNA sequence: TGCGCCAGCAGCTTTCAAGAGACCCAGTACTTC.